What follows are 26 T cell receptor beta chains derived from one specimen sequenced in a study of blood T cell repertoires in COVID-19. Clones were read by immunoSEQ multiplex PCR, and TCRdb kept only the in-frame ones, dropping some. This table has 52,000 or so clones, roughly 85% appearing once. Sequenced material: peripheral blood. These receptors all come from a human donor in a cohort sampled during active COVID-19.

The chain combines TRBV9 with TRBJ1-1, with 7 positions matching TRBD1. The CDR3 loop spans 15 amino acids. The V gene's germline CDR1 is SGDLS and CDR2 YYNGEE. V dropped 4 bases and J dropped 5; count of bases not matched to a gene: 11. The CDR3 region is CASSQTWTGRTEAFF. The CDR3 coding sequence is TGTGCCAGCAGCCAAACGTGGACAGGTCGGACTGAAGCTTTCTTT.

The rearrangement links TRBV18 to TRBJ1-1; 7 nucleotides match TRBD1. The length of the CDR3 is 14 residues. Germline trimming cut 2 bases from V and 6 bases from J; bases unmatched to any gene: 6. Germline loops: CDR1 KGHSH, CDR2 LQKENI. CDR3 region: CASSPTGASAEAFF. CDR3 coding DNA: TGTGCCAGCTCACCAACAGGGGCTTCGGCTGAAGCTTTCTTT.

This chain uses TRBV29-1 with TRBJ2-3, with 8 bases identical to TRBD2. The J segment lost 3 bases and the V segment lost 4 bases, leaving 9 bases of the junction unmatched. Germline values: CDR1 SQVTM, CDR2 ANQGSEA. The CDR3 is 15 amino acids. CDR3 in amino acids: CSVVFIGGRTDTQYF. Written as DNA, the CDR3 is TGCAGCGTTGTTTTTATCGGCGGGAGGACAGATACGCAGTATTTT.

This chain connects TRBV20-1 to TRBJ2-3; 8 nucleotides match TRBD2. Germline V gene data show CDR1 as DFQATT and CDR2 as SNEGSKA (reference sequence). J lost 4 bases, V lost 3 bases, and 12 bases had no gene match. This CDR3 has 16 residues. The CDR3 spells CSASGVSGGRADTQYF. CDR3 DNA sequence: TGCAGTGCTAGTGGGGTGTCGGGAGGGAGAGCAGATACGCAGTATTTT.

This sequence joins TRBV9 and TRBJ2-3; D is possibly TRBD2 (6 bases). The germline V and J ends were trimmed by 0 bases and 0 bases, with 14 bases remaining between them. The CDR3 consists of 17 residues. Germline assignment: CDR1 SGDLS and CDR2 YYNGEE. Here the CDR3 DNA reads TGTGCCAGCAGCGTAGGGGCCAGCGGGCCAAGCACAGATACGCAGTATTTT. This sequence encodes CASSVGASGPSTDTQYF.

The chain has TRBV5-4 and TRBJ2-7, with 12 bases aligning to TRBD2. The CDR3 is 16 residues long. Trimming at V came to 0 bases and at J to 6 bases, leaving 7 bases not matched to a gene. From germline, CDR1 is SGHNT and CDR2 YYREEE (reference sequence). The CDR3 DNA sequence: TGTGCCAGCAGCTTGGTTGCTAGCGGGAGGGAGATCGAGCAGTACTTC. It encodes CASSLVASGREIEQYF.

This clone was recorded only once. The chain joins TRBV27 to TRBJ2-5; maybe TRBD1 (6 bases). The V and J ends lost 6 bases and 1 base respectively, with 12 bases between them. This CDR3 region has 14 residues. Germline lookup yields CDR1 MNHEY and CDR2 SMNVEV (reference sequence). For the CDR3, the DNA is TGTGCCAGCAGGACTCAGGGGATCCAAGAGACCCAGTACTTC. Translation gives CASRTQGIQETQYF.

The chain links TRBV7-9 to TRBJ2-7, with no clear D. This CDR3 has 15 residues. Trimming removed 7 bases from V and 4 bases from J, with 20 bases in between. Germline V gene data show CDR1 as SEHNR and CDR2 as FQNEAQ (reference sequence). The CDR3, as DNA: TGTGCCAGCACCCATAATGCGGTACGCGTTTACGAGCAGTACTTC. Protein product: CASTHNAVRVYEQYF.

This clone was found a few times. The rearrangement joins TRBV24-1 to TRBJ1-5; 10 bases are shared with TRBD1. With 5 bases clipped from V and 6 bases from J, the junction kept 9 bases outside the gene matches. This CDR3 contains 16 residues. Germline V gene sequence: CDR1 KGHDR, CDR2 SFDVKD. DNA for the CDR3: TGTGCCACCAGTGGGAGGACAGGGGGATCGGGTCAGCCCCAGCATTTT. Translation gives CATSGRTGGSGQPQHF.

The chain carries TRBV27 and TRBJ2-5; 7 bases match TRBD1. The V segment lost 2 bases and the J segment 7 bases; nucleotides outside the gene matches: 13. The CDR3 extends over 16 amino acids. Per germline, CDR1 MNHEY and CDR2 SMNVEV (reference sequence). For the CDR3, the DNA is TGTGCCAGCAGTTTAAAGGGGAGACAGGGAATGGTGACCCAGTACTTC. Its translation is CASSLKGRQGMVTQYF.

This chain joins TRBV18 and TRBJ2-7, with 11 bases that match TRBD1. V gave up 5 bases and J gave up 0 bases; unmatched junction bases: 18. CDR1 and CDR2 (germline): KGHSH, LQKENI. The CDR3 is made up of 20 amino acids. The chain's CDR3 is CASSSRGQGAVAGYSYEQYF. The CDR3 DNA reads TGTGCCAGCTCATCTCGCGGACAGGGGGCTGTAGCGGGCTACTCCTACGAGCAGTACTTC.

This chain uses TRBV5-1 with TRBJ2-7, with TRBD2 matching 14 bases. Germline V gene sequence: CDR1 SGHRS, CDR2 YFSETQ. V was pared by 0 bases and J by 2 bases, with 10 bases of the junction left unmatched. The CDR3 spans 19 residues. The CDR3 region has the DNA TGCGCCAGCAGCTTGGTCTCCGGGACTAGCGGGAGTCGGACCTACGAGCAGTACTTC. Residues: CASSLVSGTSGSRTYEQYF. The full variable domain, its missing parts supplied by reference TRBV5-1 and TRBJ2-7, is KAGVTQTPRYLIKTRGQQVTLSCSPISGHRSVSWYQQTPGQGLQFLFEYFSETQRNKGNFPGRFSGRQFSNSRSEMNVSTLELGDSALYLCASSLVSGTSGSRTYEQYFGPGTRLTVT.

This clone was counted only a few times. The chain has TRBV7-9 and TRBJ2-7; 10 bases fit TRBD1. The CDR3 loop spans 14 amino acids. CDR1 is SEHNR and CDR2 is FQNEAQ in the germline V gene (reference sequence). V was clipped by 2 bases and J by 7 bases; unmatched bases: 5. The CDR3 region is CASSLSDRGQEQYF. The CDR3 DNA is TGTGCCAGCAGCTTAAGTGACAGGGGGCAAGAGCAGTACTTC.

The chain links TRBV5-1 to TRBJ2-7, with TRBD2 matching 11 bases. Germline values: CDR1 SGHRS, CDR2 YFSETQ. V gave up 4 bases and J gave up 3 bases; unmatched junction bases: 3. The CDR3 covers 14 residues. As DNA, the CDR3 is TGCGCCAGCAGCGTTACTAGCGGGAGCTACGAGCAGTACTTC. It specifies CASSVTSGSYEQYF. Filled out from reference TRBV5-1 and TRBJ2-7, the complete variable domain reads KAGVTQTPRYLIKTRGQQVTLSCSPISGHRSVSWYQQTPGQGLQFLFEYFSETQRNKGNFPGRFSGRQFSNSRSEMNVSTLELGDSALYLCASSVTSGSYEQYFGPGTRLTVT.

This clone occurred once. This rearrangement joins TRBV27 to TRBJ1-3; D may be TRBD1 (5 bases). V lost 7 bases and J lost 0, with 13 bases in between. Germline V CDR1 and CDR2: MNHEY, SMNVEV (reference sequence). This CDR3 is 15 amino acids long. CDR3 bases: TGTGCCAGCACTGAAAGGGGCATCTCTGGAAACACCATATATTTT. Protein sequence: CASTERGISGNTIYF.

This clone was seen a handful of times. The chain is built from TRBV12-3 or TRBV12-4 and TRBJ2-1; possibly TRBD1 for D (7 bases). V was cut by 2 bases and J by 15 bases, with 17 bases left in between. This CDR3 spans 13 amino acids. DNA of the CDR3: TGTGCCAGCAGTTTACCCAGGGGGGACAGTCCGTTCTTC. Amino acid sequence: CASSLPRGDSPFF.

This rearrangement joins TRBV27 to TRBJ1-1; TRBD1 might be the D (5 bases). V dropped 4 bases and J dropped 6 bases, with 9 bases sitting between them. The germline V gene encodes CDR1 MNHEY and CDR2 SMNVEV (reference sequence). The length of the CDR3 is 12 residues. Here the CDR3 reads CASSSGLSEAFF. CDR3 DNA sequence: TGTGCCAGCAGTTCGGGACTTTCTGAAGCTTTCTTT.

V and J are TRBV4-3 and TRBJ2-1; D call uncertain. V gave up 0 bases and J gave up 6 bases, with 12 bases separating them. Germline-derived CDR1 and CDR2 are LGHNA and YSLEER. The CDR3 covers 15 residues. The CDR3 nucleotides read TGCGCCAGCAGCCAAGAGCAGGTCCGCAGCAATGAGCAGTTCTTC. Translating gives CASSQEQVRSNEQFF.

This clone has only one observation. The chain uses TRBV30 and TRBJ2-7; the D gene is possibly TRBD2 (6 bases). Deletions cut 1 base from V and 7 bases from J, with 20 bases between. Germline-derived CDR1 and CDR2 are GTSNPN and SVGIG (reference sequence). The CDR3 has 15 residues. The CDR3 is CAWSDAGSGRREQYF. CDR3 sequence (DNA): TGTGCCTGGAGTGATGCGGGGTCGGGGCGTAGGGAGCAGTACTTC. Full variable domain (rest looked up from reference TRBV30 and TRBJ2-7): SQTIHQWPATLVQPVGSPLSLECTVEGTSNPNLYWYRQAAGRGLQLLFYSVGIGQISSEVPQNLSASRPQDRQFILSSKKLLLSDSGFYLCAWSDAGSGRREQYFGPGTRLTVT.

This clone was picked up one time. This sequence joins TRBV6-1 and TRBJ1-2; D unclear. Germline V gives CDR1 MNHNS, CDR2 SASEGT. There are 13 residues in the CDR3. Trimming took 1 base from V and 7 from J, leaving 10 bases between them. CDR3 bases: TGTGCCAGCAGTGAAGGGAACCGGGTTGGCTACACCTTC. It translates to CASSEGNRVGYTF.

The chain combines TRBV28 with TRBJ1-2; TRBD1 is a possible D gene (6 bases). Trimming shortened V by 0 bases and J by 1 base, and 6 bases separated the two germline ends. There are 14 residues in the CDR3. Germline values: CDR1 MDHEN, CDR2 SYDVKM. CDR3 sequence: CASSLWDSNYGYTF. For the CDR3, the DNA is TGTGCCAGCAGTTTATGGGACAGTAACTATGGCTACACCTTC.

In nucleotides, the CDR3 is TGCGCCAGCAGCCAGCTGTCCGGGGTTAACTATGGCTACACCTTC. It encodes CASSQLSGVNYGYTF. The gene calls are TRBV4-3 and TRBJ1-2; D is unresolved. Looked up from germline, CDR1 is LGHNA and CDR2 is YSLEER. This CDR3 is built from 15 residues. The V end lost 3 bases, the J end lost 1 base, and 12 bases lay between the germline ends.

The chain is built from TRBV10-3 and TRBJ2-7; D remains ambiguous. Germline loops: CDR1 ENHRY, CDR2 SYGVKD. The CDR3 sequence is 14 residues long. This chain's CDR3 is CGSTTGADSYEQYF. The CDR3 DNA is TGTGGCTCCACGACCGGCGCGGACTCCTACGAGCAGTACTTC.

The rearrangement joins TRBV18 to TRBJ2-7, with D unresolved. CDR1 is KGHSH, CDR2 LQKENI, per germline. This CDR3 contains 14 residues. With 6 bases removed from V and 3 bases from J, the gap between germline ends came to 15 bases. CDR3 nucleotides: TGTGCCAGCTCCCCTGAATACTACGTCTACGAGCAGTACTTC. Encoded protein: CASSPEYYVYEQYF. Full variable domain (rest looked up from reference TRBV18 and TRBJ2-7): NAGVMQNPRHLVRRRGQEARLRCSPMKGHSHVYWYRQLPEEGLKFMVYLQKENIIDESGMPKERFSAEFPKEGPSILRIQQVVRGDSAAYFCASSPEYYVYEQYFGPGTRLTVT.

V gene TRBV5-1 combines with J gene TRBJ2-5; D ambiguous. Germline lookup yields CDR1 SGHRS and CDR2 YFSETQ. The V gene lost 3 bases and the J gene lost 7 bases, with 16 bases spanning the gap. The CDR3 sequence is 14 residues long. CDR3 in amino acids: CASSSDMEKSTQYF. CDR3 DNA: TGCGCCAGCAGCTCCGACATGGAAAAATCGACCCAGTACTTC.

The CDR3 bases are TGTGCCAGCAGTCCGACGGACAGGGAATCCTACGAGCAGTACTTC. Its translation is CASSPTDRESYEQYF. V and J are TRBV5-6 and TRBJ2-7; 8 bases are a match to TRBD1. The V gene end was trimmed by 5 bases and the J gene end by 1 base; junction bases not matched to a gene: 8. The CDR3 runs to 15 residues. Germline V gene data show CDR1 as SGHDT and CDR2 as YYEEEE.